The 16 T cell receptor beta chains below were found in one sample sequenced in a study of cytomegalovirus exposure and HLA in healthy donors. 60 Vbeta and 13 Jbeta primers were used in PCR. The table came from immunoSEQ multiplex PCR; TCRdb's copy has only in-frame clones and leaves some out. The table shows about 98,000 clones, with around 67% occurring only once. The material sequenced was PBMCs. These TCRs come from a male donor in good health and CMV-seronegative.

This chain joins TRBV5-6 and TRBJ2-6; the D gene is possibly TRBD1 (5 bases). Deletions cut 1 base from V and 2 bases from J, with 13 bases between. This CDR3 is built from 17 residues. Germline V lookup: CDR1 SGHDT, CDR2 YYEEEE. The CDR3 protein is CASSLSGHVPGANVLTF. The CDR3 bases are TGTGCCAGCAGCTTGTCAGGGCACGTGCCTGGGGCCAACGTCCTGACTTTC. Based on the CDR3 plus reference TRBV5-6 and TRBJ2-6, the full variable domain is DAGVTQSPTHLIKTRGQQVTLRCSPKSGHDTVSWYQQALGQGPQFIFQYYEEEERQRGNFPDRFSGHQFPNYSSELNVNALLLGDSALYLCASSLSGHVPGANVLTFGAGSRLTVL.

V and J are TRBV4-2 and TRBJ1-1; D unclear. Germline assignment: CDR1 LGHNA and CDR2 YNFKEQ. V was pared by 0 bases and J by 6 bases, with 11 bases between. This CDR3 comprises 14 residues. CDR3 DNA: TGTGCCAGCAGCCAAGAGGTACGCCGCGCTGAAGCTTTCTTT. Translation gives CASSQEVRRAEAFF.

CDR3 in DNA: TGTGCCAGCAGTAATCTCTACGAGCAGTACTTC. Translated, it gives CASSNLYEQYF. This chain uses TRBV6-1 with TRBJ2-5; D ambiguous. The closer fit of TRBJ2-7 to the DNA end suggests the J call may be wrong. The CDR3 spans 11 residues. CDR1 is MNHNS and CDR2 is SASEGT in the germline V gene.

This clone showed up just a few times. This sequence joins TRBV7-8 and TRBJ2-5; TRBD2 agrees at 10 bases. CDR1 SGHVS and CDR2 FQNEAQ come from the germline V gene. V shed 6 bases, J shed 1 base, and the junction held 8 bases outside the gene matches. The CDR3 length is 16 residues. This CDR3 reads CASSSIAGGPQETQYF. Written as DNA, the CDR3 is TGTGCCAGCAGTTCTATAGCGGGAGGACCCCAAGAGACCCAGTACTTC. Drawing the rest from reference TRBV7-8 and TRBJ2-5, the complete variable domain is GAGVSQSPRYKVAKRGQDVALRCDPISGHVSLFWYQQALGQGPEFLTYFQNEAQLDKSGLPSDRFFAERPEGSVSTLKIQRTQQEDSAVYLCASSSIAGGPQETQYFGPGTRLLVL.

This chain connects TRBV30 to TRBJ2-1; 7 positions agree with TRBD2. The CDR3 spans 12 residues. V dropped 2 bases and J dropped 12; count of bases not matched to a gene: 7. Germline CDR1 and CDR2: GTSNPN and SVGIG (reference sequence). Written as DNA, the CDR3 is TGTGCCTGGAGTCCCCGGACTAGGTCGCAGTTCTTC. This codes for CAWSPRTRSQFF.

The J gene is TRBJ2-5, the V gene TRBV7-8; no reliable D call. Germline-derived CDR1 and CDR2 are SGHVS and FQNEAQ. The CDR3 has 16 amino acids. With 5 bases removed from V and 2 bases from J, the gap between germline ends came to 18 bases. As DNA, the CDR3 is TGTGCCAGCAGCCCGCCTGAGGTGAAGGATCAAGAGACCCAGTACTTC. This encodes CASSPPEVKDQETQYF.

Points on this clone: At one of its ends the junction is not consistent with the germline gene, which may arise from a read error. Here the CDR3 DNA reads TGTTCCAGCAGCATCGACAGGGGATCGGATAGCAATCAGCCCCAGCATTTT. It is translated as CSSSIDRGSDSNQPQHF. The chain employs TRBV7-9 and TRBJ1-5; the match to TRBD1 covers 8 bases. The length of the CDR3 is 17 residues. Germline assignment: CDR1 SEHNR and CDR2 FQNEAQ (reference sequence).

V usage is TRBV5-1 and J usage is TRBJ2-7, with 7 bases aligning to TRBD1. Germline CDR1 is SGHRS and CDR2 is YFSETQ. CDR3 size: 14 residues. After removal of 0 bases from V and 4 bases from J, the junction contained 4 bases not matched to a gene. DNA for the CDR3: TGCGCCAGCAGCTTGGTACAGGGACAGTACGAGCAGTACTTC. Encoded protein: CASSLVQGQYEQYF.

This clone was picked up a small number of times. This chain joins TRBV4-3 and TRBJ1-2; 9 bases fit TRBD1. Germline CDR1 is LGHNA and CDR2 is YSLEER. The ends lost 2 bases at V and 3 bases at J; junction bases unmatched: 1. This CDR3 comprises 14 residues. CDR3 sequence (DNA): TGCGCCAGCAGCCAACGGACAGGGGACTATGGCTACACCTTC. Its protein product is CASSQRTGDYGYTF.

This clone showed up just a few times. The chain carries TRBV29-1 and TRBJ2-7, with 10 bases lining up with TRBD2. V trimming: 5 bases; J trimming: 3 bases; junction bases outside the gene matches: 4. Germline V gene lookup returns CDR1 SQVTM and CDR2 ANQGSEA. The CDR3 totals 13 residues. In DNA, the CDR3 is TGCAGCGTTACTAGCGGGGTAAACTACGAGCAGTACTTC. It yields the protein CSVTSGVNYEQYF.

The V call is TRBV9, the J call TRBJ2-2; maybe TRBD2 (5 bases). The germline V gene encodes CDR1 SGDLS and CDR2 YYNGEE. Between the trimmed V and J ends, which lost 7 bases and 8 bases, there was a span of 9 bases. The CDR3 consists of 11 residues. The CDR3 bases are TGTGCCAGCGGACGGGGTGGGGAGCTGTTTTTT. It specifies CASGRGGELFF.

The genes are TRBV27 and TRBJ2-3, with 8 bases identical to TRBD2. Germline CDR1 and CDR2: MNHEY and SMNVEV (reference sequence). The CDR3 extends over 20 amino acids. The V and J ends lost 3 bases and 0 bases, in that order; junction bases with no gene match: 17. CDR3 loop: CASSFSISAGGGGSTDTQYF. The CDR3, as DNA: TGTGCCAGCAGTTTTTCTATCTCGGCGGGGGGTGGGGGAAGCACAGATACGCAGTATTTT.

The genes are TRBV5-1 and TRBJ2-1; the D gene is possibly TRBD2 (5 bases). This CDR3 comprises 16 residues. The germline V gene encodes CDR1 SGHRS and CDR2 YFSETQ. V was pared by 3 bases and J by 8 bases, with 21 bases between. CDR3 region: CASSSGREGVVHEQFF. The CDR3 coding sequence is TGCGCCAGCAGCTCGGGCCGTGAGGGAGTAGTCCATGAGCAGTTCTTC.

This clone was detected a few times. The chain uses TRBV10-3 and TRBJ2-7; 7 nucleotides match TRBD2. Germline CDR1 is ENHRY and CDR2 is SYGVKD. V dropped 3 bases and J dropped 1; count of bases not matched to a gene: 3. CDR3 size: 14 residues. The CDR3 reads CAISDPRESYEQYF. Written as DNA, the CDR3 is TGTGCCATCAGTGATCCGCGGGAGTCCTACGAGCAGTACTTC.

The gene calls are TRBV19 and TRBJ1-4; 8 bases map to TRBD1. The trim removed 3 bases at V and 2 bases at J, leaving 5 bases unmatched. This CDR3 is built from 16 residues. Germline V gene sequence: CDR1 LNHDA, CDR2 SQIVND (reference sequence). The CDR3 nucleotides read TGTGCCAGTAGTATTCGACAGGGGAGGACTAATGAAAAACTGTTTTTT. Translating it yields CASSIRQGRTNEKLFF.

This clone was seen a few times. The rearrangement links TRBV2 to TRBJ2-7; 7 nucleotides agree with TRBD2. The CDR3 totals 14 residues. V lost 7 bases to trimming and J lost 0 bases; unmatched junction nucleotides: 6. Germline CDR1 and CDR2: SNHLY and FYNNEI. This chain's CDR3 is CASNLAGFSYEQYF. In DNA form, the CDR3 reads TGTGCCAGCAATTTAGCGGGCTTCTCCTACGAGCAGTACTTC.